This T cell receptor (beta chain) was recovered during a study of T cells after posttransplantation cyclophosphamide. Repertoires were generated with immunoSEQ multiplex PCR, while TCRdb's copy carries only in-frame clones and drops some. The table lists 40,000 to 45,000 clones, with no singletons. Many counts were recorded for this clone. What it recognizes is unknown. Whole-study findings and limits: Tissue-infiltrating T cells from skin or gut overlapped little with blood T cells. Donor CD8+ memory clones often dominated recipient blood repertoires at later times. Recipient CMV seropositivity and CMV reactivation strongly tracked TRB clonality.

V was pared by 7 bases and J by 8 bases, with 17 bases of the junction left unmatched. Germline-derived CDR1 and CDR2 are LNHDA and SQIVND (reference sequence). The CDR3 contains 16 residues. Sequencing used PBMCs. The gene calls are TRBV19 and TRBJ2-1, with 7 bases identical to TRBD1. This clonotype was obtained from a man in his forties in good health, CMV-negative, and a related stem cell transplant donor. CDR3 loop: CASTPMWDSRLYEQFF. The DNA for the CDR3 is TGTGCCAGTACCCCCATGTGGGACAGCCGTCTATATGAGCAGTTCTTC.